Shown below are 22 T cell receptor beta chains from a single sample sequenced in a study of cytomegalovirus exposure and HLA in healthy donors. Researchers ran the PCR with 60 Vbeta and 13 Jbeta primers. Generated by immunoSEQ multiplex PCR, the TCRdb table keeps only in-frame clones and is missing some. This table has 150,000 to 200,000 clones, 85% appearing once. Sequenced sample: PBMCs. Receptors were obtained from a woman in her forties or fifties in good health and CMV-seronegative.

V and J are TRBV30 and TRBJ2-2, with TRBD1 as a possible D gene (6 bases). The germline V gene encodes CDR1 GTSNPN and CDR2 SVGIG (reference sequence). V gave up 5 bases and J gave up 2 bases, with 18 bases separating them. The CDR3 contains 16 residues. CDR3 residues: CAWHRADRTNTGELFF. CDR3 bases: TGTGCCTGGCATAGGGCAGACAGGACTAACACCGGGGAGCTGTTTTTT.

This rearrangement joins TRBV4-1 to TRBJ2-5; D perhaps matches TRBD1 (6 bases). The V end lost 4 bases, the J end lost 8 bases, and 14 bases lay between the germline ends. Germline CDR1 is MGHRA and CDR2 is YSYEKL. The CDR3 is made up of 13 amino acids. The CDR3 loop is CASSRQEWDTQYF. The CDR3 DNA follows: TGCGCCAGCAGCCGACAGGAGTGGGATACCCAGTACTTC.

V is TRBV18 and J is TRBJ2-1; 7 positions match TRBD1. There are 13 residues in the CDR3. Germline trimming cut 5 bases from V and 3 bases from J; bases unmatched to any gene: 1. Germline CDR1 is KGHSH and CDR2 is LQKENI. CDR3 protein: CASSWDSYNEQFF. The CDR3 bases are TGTGCCAGCTCATGGGACAGCTACAATGAGCAGTTCTTC.

The CDR3 region is CASSLGVAGPNYGYTF. The CDR3 region has the DNA TGTGCCAGCAGCTTAGGGGTGGCAGGGCCGAACTATGGCTACACCTTC. The V and J genes are TRBV7-8 and TRBJ1-2, with a weak D call TRBD1 (5 bases). V lost 1 base and J lost 2, with 14 bases in between. This CDR3 comprises 16 residues. Germline V lookup: CDR1 SGHVS, CDR2 FQNEAQ.

The chain recombines TRBV6-5 with TRBJ2-1; the match to TRBD2 covers 9 bases. Germline V gives CDR1 MNHEY, CDR2 SVGAGI. V was clipped by 7 bases and J by 9 bases; unmatched bases: 4. This CDR3 is built from 12 residues. Here the CDR3 reads CASKNSGGEQFF. The CDR3 DNA sequence: TGTGCCAGCAAGAATAGCGGGGGTGAGCAGTTCTTC.

This clone was seen a handful of times. The chain carries TRBV29-1 and TRBJ2-6; D unresolved. This CDR3 spans 12 amino acids. The V end lost 7 bases, the J end lost 3 bases, and 7 bases lay between the germline ends. Germline V gene sequence: CDR1 SQVTM, CDR2 ANQGSEA. Here the CDR3 DNA reads TGCAGCGCTAGAGATGGGGCCAACGTCCTGACTTTC. Amino acids: CSARDGANVLTF.

The DNA of the CDR3 is TGTGCCAGCAGCTTAGGGTCCGGGTTTTTCACCGGGGAGCTGTTTTTT. This sequence encodes CASSLGSGFFTGELFF. The chain couples TRBV11-2 to TRBJ2-2, with no clear D. The germline V and J ends were trimmed by 1 base and 4 bases, with 13 bases remaining between them. This CDR3 has 16 amino acids. Germline V CDR1 and CDR2: SGHAT, FQNNGV. Full variable domain (outside the CDR3, taken from reference TRBV11-2 and TRBJ2-2): EAGVAQSPRYKIIEKRQSVAFWCNPISGHATLYWYQQILGQGPKLLIQFQNNGVVDDSQLPKDRFSAERLKGVDSTLKIQPAKLEDSAVYLCASSLGSGFFTGELFFGEGSRLTVL.

The chain carries TRBV2 and TRBJ1-1; D possibly corresponds to TRBD1 (6 bases). Trimming shortened V by 3 bases and J by 4 bases, and 21 bases separated the two germline ends. The CDR3 runs 17 residues. Germline V gene sequence: CDR1 SNHLY, CDR2 FYNNEI. The CDR3 DNA sequence: TGTGCCAGCAGTGAGTCAAGGGGGTCGGGGCTGGCCACTGAAGCTTTCTTT. Amino acid sequence: CASSESRGSGLATEAFF.

The chain joins TRBV19 to TRBJ1-3, with unresolved D. The CDR3 extends over 14 amino acids. Between the trimmed V and J ends, which lost 3 bases and 0 bases, there was a span of 6 bases. Germline values: CDR1 LNHDA, CDR2 SQIVND (reference sequence). DNA for the CDR3: TGTGCCAGTAGTATTCTCAGCTCTGGAAACACCATATATTTT. Protein: CASSILSSGNTIYF.

The chain couples TRBV2 to TRBJ1-5, with 11 bases that match TRBD1. The germline V gene has CDR1 SNHLY and CDR2 FYNNEI. V gave up 7 bases and J gave up 6 bases; unmatched junction bases: 5. CDR3 length: 14 residues. The chain's CDR3 is CASTIGTGGQPQHF. DNA for the CDR3: TGTGCCAGCACCATTGGGACAGGGGGTCAGCCCCAGCATTTT.

This clone was seen a single time. The chain couples TRBV27 to TRBJ2-1, with 7 bases identical to TRBD1. Germline-derived CDR1 and CDR2 are MNHEY and SMNVEV (reference sequence). CDR3 length: 15 amino acids. J gave up 0 bases and V 7 bases, and 6 bases lay outside the gene matches. The CDR3 reads CASTPRQGSYNEQFF. DNA for the CDR3: TGTGCCAGCACTCCTCGACAGGGCTCCTACAATGAGCAGTTCTTC.

This clone has more than one count but fewer than ten. The junction differs from germline at one of its ends, possibly a read error. The chain links TRBV7-9 to TRBJ2-7; D gene unclear. CDR1 and CDR2 (germline): SEHNR, FQNEAQ (reference sequence). The CDR3 has 16 residues. The CDR3 loop is CSSSLSRRVSSYEQYF. CDR3 nucleotides: TGTTCCAGCAGCTTATCTCGGAGAGTTAGCTCCTACGAGCAGTACTTC.

The rearrangement joins TRBV5-1 to TRBJ1-1; D call uncertain. This CDR3 has 14 residues. Between the trimmed V and J ends, which lost 4 bases and 2 bases, there was a span of 12 bases. Germline lookup yields CDR1 SGHRS and CDR2 YFSETQ. CDR3 loop: CASSPGAGNTEAFF. CDR3 sequence (DNA): TGCGCCAGCAGCCCTGGTGCGGGTAACACTGAAGCTTTCTTT.

The rearrangement uses TRBV30 and TRBJ1-5, with D perhaps TRBD1 (6 bases). Germline V lookup: CDR1 GTSNPN, CDR2 SVGIG (reference sequence). The V and J ends lost 3 bases and 7 bases respectively, with 13 bases between them. The CDR3 runs 13 residues. The CDR3 sequence: CAWSPGGRQPQHF. For the CDR3, the DNA is TGTGCCTGGAGCCCGGGGGGCAGGCAGCCCCAGCATTTT. Looking up the rest from reference TRBV30 and TRBJ1-5 gives the full variable domain: SQTIHQWPATLVQPVGSPLSLECTVEGTSNPNLYWYRQAAGRGLQLLFYSVGIGQISSEVPQNLSASRPQDRQFILSSKKLLLSDSGFYLCAWSPGGRQPQHFGDGTRLSIL.

This chain links TRBV5-4 with TRBJ2-1, with D perhaps matching TRBD2 (6 bases). Germline V gives CDR1 SGHNT, CDR2 YYREEE (reference sequence). The CDR3 has 16 residues. Trimming left V 2 bases short and J 0 bases short, with 12 bases between. The CDR3 reads CASSFPGTGSYNEQFF. The DNA for the CDR3 is TGTGCCAGCAGCTTCCCCGGGACTGGCTCCTACAATGAGCAGTTCTTC.

DNA for the CDR3: TGTGCCAGCAGTGAACAGGGTTATACGCAGTATTTT. Translation gives CASSEQGYTQYF. V and J are TRBV25-1 and TRBJ2-3; possible D gene TRBD1, 5 bases. CDR1 is MGHDK, CDR2 SYGVNS, per germline. The V end lost 2 bases, the J end lost 7 bases, and 7 bases lay between the germline ends. The CDR3 is 12 residues long.

The chain employs TRBV5-6 and TRBJ2-5; 10 bases line up with TRBD2. The assigned J gene may be wrong: the sequence end matches TRBJ2-7 better. Per germline, CDR1 SGHDT and CDR2 YYEEEE. The CDR3 consists of 15 residues. Written as DNA, the CDR3 is TGTGCCAGCAGCCCCTGGGGGACTAGCGTCTACGAGCAGTACTTC. It is translated as CASSPWGTSVYEQYF.

Note on this clone: This same CDR3 is encoded by further DNA sequences in the sample. The rearrangement uses TRBV5-6 and TRBJ2-3, with 8 bases lining up with TRBD2. The CDR3 covers 16 residues. With V trimmed by 1 base and J by 3 bases, 7 bases remained unmatched. Germline values: CDR1 SGHDT, CDR2 YYEEEE. This CDR3 reads CASSLTVSGRTDTQYF. For the CDR3, the DNA is TGTGCCAGCAGCTTGACGGTCAGCGGGAGAACAGATACGCAGTATTTT.

A few counts support this clone. The chain is built from TRBV6-5 and TRBJ2-7; 7 nucleotides align to TRBD1. The J segment lost 2 bases and the V segment lost 6 bases, leaving 4 bases of the junction unmatched. Germline V gene sequence: CDR1 MNHEY, CDR2 SVGAGI. The CDR3 loop spans 13 amino acids. As DNA, the CDR3 is TGTGCCAGCAGCCCCGGGACAGCCTACGAGCAGTACTTC. Its protein product is CASSPGTAYEQYF.

This clone has just a few counts. The genes are TRBV7-9 and TRBJ2-1; TRBD2 matches at 11 bases. This CDR3 is 16 amino acids long. CDR1 and CDR2 (germline): SEHNR, FQNEAQ (reference sequence). After removal of 3 bases from V and 7 bases from J, the junction contained 8 bases not matched to a gene. The CDR3 bases are TGTGCCAGCAGCTTGGGGACTAGCGGACTCATAAATGAGCAGTTCTTC. The encoded protein is CASSLGTSGLINEQFF.

This clone was seen a few times. V is TRBV7-2 and J is TRBJ2-7; 10 nucleotides align to TRBD1. The CDR3 sequence is 16 residues long. The V segment lost 2 bases and the J segment 1 base; nucleotides outside the gene matches: 5. From germline, CDR1 is SGHTA and CDR2 FQGNSA. The CDR3 spells CASSLYRTGGSYEQYF. CDR3 DNA: TGTGCCAGCAGCTTATACCGGACAGGGGGATCCTACGAGCAGTACTTC.

This clone was seen a single time. The rearrangement links TRBV5-1 to TRBJ1-4; the match to TRBD1 covers 9 bases. Germline lookup yields CDR1 SGHRS and CDR2 YFSETQ. The CDR3 runs 15 residues. The V and J ends lost 4 bases and 7 bases, in that order; junction bases with no gene match: 8. CDR3 in amino acids: CASSLAGQGREKLFF. CDR3 in DNA: TGCGCCAGCAGCCTGGCGGGACAGGGCCGTGAAAAACTGTTTTTT.